The clone carrying this TCR beta chain appeared a few times. Profiled with immunoSEQ multiplex PCR; TCRdb holds only in-frame clones, not every one. Altogether 110,000 or so clones are present, 85% being singletons, with the ten largest covering 10% to 15%. This sample is part of a study of blood T cell repertoires in COVID-19. For the study at large: Both acute and convalescent COVID-19 samples were obtained from the United States, Italy and Spain.

The sample consisted of peripheral blood. The sequence derives from a human donor in a cohort sampled during active COVID-19.

CDR3 sequence: CASSRHASGSYNEQFF. DNA for the CDR3: TGCGCCAGCAGCCGCCACGCTAGCGGCTCCTACAATGAGCAGTTCTTC. V usage is TRBV4-1 and J usage is TRBJ2-1, with 7 bases matching TRBD2. Trimming took 4 bases from V and 0 from J; bases not matched to a gene: 6. CDR1 is MGHRA, CDR2 YSYEKL, per germline. The CDR3 covers 16 residues.